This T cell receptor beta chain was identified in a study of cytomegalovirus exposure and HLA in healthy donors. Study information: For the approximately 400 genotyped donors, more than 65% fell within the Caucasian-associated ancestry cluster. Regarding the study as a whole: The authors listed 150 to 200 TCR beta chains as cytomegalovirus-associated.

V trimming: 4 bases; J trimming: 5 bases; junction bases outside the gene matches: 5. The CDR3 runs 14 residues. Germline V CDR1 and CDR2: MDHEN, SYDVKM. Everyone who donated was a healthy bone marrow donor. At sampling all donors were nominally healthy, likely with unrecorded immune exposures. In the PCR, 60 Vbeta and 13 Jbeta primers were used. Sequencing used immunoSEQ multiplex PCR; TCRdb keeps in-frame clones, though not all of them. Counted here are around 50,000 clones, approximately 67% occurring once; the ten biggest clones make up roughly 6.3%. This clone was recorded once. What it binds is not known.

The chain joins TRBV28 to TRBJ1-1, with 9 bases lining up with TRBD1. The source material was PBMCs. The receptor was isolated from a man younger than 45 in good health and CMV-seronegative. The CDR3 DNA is TGTGCCAGCAGTTCGGGACAGGGAATTACTGAAGCTTTCTTT. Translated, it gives CASSSGQGITEAFF.